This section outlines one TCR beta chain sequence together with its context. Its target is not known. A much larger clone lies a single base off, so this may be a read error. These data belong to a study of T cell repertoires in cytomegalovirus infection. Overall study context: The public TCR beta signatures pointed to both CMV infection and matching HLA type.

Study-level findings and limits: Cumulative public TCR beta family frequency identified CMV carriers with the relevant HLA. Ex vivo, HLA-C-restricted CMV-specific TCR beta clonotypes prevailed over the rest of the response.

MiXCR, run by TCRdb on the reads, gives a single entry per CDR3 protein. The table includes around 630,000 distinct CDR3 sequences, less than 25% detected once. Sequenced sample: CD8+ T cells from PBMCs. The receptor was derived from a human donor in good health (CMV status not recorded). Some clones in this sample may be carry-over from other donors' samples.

CDR3 sequence: CASSQDLWGYEQHF. The CDR3 DNA follows: TGTGCCAGCAGCCAAGATTTGTGGGGATACGAGCAGCACTTC. J is TRBJ2-7 and V is TRBV14; D uncertain. The CDR3 covers 14 residues. In germline, CDR1 is SGHDN, CDR2 FVKESK.